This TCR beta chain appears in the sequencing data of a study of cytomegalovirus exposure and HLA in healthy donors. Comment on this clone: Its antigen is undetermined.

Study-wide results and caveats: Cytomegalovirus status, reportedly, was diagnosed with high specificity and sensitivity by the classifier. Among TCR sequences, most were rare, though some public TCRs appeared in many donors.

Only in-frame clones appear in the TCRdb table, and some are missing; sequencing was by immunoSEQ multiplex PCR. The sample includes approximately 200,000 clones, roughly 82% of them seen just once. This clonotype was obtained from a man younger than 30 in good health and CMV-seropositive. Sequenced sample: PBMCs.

CDR3 coding DNA: TGCGCCAGCATACAGAAGGGGAAGGAGACCCAGTACTTC. Protein product: CASIQKGKETQYF. The chain is built from TRBV10-1 and TRBJ2-5, with D possibly TRBD1 on 5 matching bases. Germline V CDR1 and CDR2: WNHNN, SYGVQD (reference sequence). This CDR3 has 13 residues. Trimming pared 7 bases from V and 5 bases from J, leaving 14 bases between.